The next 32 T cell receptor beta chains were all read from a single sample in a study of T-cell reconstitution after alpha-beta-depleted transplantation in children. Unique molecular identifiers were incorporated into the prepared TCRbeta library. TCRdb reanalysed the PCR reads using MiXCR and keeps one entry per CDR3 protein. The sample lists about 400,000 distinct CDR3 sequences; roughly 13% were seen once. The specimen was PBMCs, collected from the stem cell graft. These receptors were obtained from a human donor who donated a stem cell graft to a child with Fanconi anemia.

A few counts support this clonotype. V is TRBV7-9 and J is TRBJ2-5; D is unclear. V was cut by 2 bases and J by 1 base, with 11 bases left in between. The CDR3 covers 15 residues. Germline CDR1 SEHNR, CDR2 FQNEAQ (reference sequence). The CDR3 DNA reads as TGTGCCAGCAGCTTACGTAAACCGTTCCAAGAGACCCAGTACTTC. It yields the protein CASSLRKPFQETQYF.

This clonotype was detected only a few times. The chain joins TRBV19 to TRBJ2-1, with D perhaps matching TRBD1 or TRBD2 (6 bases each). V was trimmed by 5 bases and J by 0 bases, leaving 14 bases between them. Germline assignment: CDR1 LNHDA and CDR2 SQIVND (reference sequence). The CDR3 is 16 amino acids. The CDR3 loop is CASSYPTGASYNEQFF. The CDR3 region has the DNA TGTGCCAGTAGTTATCCGACGGGGGCCTCCTACAATGAGCAGTTCTTC.

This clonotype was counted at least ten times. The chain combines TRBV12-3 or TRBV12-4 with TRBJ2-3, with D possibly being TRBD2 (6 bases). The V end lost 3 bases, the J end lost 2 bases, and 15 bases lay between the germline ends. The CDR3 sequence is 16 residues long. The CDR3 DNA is TGTGCCAGCAGTTTTTATCAGACGGGGGACACAGATACGCAGTATTTT. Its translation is CASSFYQTGDTDTQYF.

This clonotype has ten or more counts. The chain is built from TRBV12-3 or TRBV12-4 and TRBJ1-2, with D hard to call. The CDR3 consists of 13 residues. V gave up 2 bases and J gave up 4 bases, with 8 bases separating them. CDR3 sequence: CASSLLQAYGYTF. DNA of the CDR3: TGTGCCAGCAGTTTATTGCAAGCCTATGGCTACACCTTC.

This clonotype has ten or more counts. The CDR3 here is CASSFRRGGGNEQYF. The CDR3 bases are TGTGCCAGCAGTTTCAGGCGGGGCGGAGGCAACGAGCAGTACTTC. This rearrangement joins TRBV12-3 or TRBV12-4 to TRBJ2-7; the D gene is possibly TRBD2 (6 bases). V was trimmed by 3 bases and J by 5 bases, leaving 17 bases between them. This CDR3 is built from 15 residues.

The CDR3 loop reads CASTSTGDTGELFF. In nucleotides, the CDR3 is TGTGCCAGCACCTCCACAGGGGACACCGGGGAGCTGTTTTTT. The chain links TRBV6-1 to TRBJ2-2; 7 bases are shared with TRBD1. V gave up 7 bases and J gave up 3 bases; unmatched junction bases: 5. The CDR3 contains 14 residues. Per germline, CDR1 MNHNS and CDR2 SASEGT.

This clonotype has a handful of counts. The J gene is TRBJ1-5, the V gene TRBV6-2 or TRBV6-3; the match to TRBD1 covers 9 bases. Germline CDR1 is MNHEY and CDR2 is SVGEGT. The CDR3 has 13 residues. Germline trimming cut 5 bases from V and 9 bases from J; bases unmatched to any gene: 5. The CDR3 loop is CASSNGQGRPQHF. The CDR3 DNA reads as TGTGCCAGCAGTAATGGACAGGGGAGGCCCCAGCATTTT.

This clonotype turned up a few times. The CDR3 bases are TGTGCCAGCAGTTACGGAGGGGTCGCGAACACTGAAGCTTTCTTT. As protein: CASSYGGVANTEAFF. V gene TRBV6-5 combines with J gene TRBJ1-1; D is possibly TRBD1 (5 bases). The V gene lost 2 bases and the J gene lost 1 base, with 11 bases spanning the gap. CDR3 size: 15 residues. Looked up from germline, CDR1 is MNHEY and CDR2 is SVGAGI.

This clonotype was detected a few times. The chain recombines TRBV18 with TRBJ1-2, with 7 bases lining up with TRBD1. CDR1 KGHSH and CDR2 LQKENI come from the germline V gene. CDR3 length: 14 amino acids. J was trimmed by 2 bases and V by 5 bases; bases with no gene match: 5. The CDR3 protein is CASSRDRTNYGYTF. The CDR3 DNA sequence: TGTGCCAGCTCAAGGGACAGAACCAACTATGGCTACACCTTC.

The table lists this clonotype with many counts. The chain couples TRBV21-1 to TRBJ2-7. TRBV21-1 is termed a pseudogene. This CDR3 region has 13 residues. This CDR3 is CASSKSYIYEQYV. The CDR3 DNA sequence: TGTGCCAGCAGCAAAAGCTACATCTACGAGCAGTACGTC.

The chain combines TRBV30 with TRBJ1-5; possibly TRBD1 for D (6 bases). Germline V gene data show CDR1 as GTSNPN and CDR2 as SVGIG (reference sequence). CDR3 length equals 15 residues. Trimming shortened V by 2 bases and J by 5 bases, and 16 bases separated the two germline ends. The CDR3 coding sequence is TGTGCCTGGAGTCCCCCAGGGGTGTCGGATCAGCCCCAGCATTTT. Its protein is CAWSPPGVSDQPQHF. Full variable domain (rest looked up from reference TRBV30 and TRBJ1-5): SQTIHQWPATLVQPVGSPLSLECTVEGTSNPNLYWYRQAAGRGLQLLFYSVGIGQISSEVPQNLSASRPQDRQFILSSKKLLLSDSGFYLCAWSPPGVSDQPQHFGDGTRLSIL.

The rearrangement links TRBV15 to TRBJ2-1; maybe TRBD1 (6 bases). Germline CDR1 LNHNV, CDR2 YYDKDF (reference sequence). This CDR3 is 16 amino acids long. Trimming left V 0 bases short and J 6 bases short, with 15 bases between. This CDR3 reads CATSRDRRAGANEQFF. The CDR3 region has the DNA TGTGCCACCAGCAGAGATCGGCGGGCAGGGGCCAATGAGCAGTTCTTC.

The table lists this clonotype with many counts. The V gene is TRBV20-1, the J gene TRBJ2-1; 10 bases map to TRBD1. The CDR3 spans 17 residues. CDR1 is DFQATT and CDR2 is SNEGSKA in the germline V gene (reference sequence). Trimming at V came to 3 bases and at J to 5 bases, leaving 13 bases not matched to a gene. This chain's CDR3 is CSASLGTGVLSDNEQFF. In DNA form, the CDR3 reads TGCAGTGCTAGCCTGGGGACAGGGGTGTTGTCTGACAATGAGCAGTTCTTC.

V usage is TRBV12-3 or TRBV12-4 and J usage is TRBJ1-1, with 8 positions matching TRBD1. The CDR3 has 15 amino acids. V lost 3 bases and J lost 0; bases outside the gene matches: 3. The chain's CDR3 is CASSLDRVMNTEAFF. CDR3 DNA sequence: TGTGCCAGCAGTTTGGACAGGGTAATGAACACTGAAGCTTTCTTT.

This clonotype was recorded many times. The CDR3 region has the DNA TGTGCCAGCCGTAAGGGAGGGACGGCCAATGAGCAGTTCTTC. Encoded protein: CASRKGGTANEQFF. V is TRBV27 and J is TRBJ2-1, with TRBD2 identical over 7 bases. The CDR3 spans 14 residues. CDR1 is MNHEY and CDR2 is SMNVEV in the germline V gene (reference sequence). After removal of 8 bases from V and 6 bases from J, the junction contained 10 bases not matched to a gene.

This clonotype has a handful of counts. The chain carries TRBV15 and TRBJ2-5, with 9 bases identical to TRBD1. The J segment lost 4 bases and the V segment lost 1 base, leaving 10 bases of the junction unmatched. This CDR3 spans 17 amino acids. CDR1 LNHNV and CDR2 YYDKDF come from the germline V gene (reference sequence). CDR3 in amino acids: CATSRGQGVPVRETQYF. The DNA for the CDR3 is TGTGCCACCAGCAGAGGACAGGGGGTGCCGGTGCGAGAGACCCAGTACTTC.

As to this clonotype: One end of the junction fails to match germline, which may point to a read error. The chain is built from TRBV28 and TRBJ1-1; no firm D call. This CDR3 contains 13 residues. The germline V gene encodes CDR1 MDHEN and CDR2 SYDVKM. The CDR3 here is CASSPPQEGEPFF. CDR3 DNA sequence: TGTGCCAGCAGCCCACCCCAGGAAGGTGAACCTTTCTTT.

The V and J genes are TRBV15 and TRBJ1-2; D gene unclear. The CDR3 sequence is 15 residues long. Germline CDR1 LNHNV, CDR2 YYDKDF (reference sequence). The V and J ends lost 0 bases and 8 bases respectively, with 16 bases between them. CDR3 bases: TGTGCCACCAGCAGAGATCAACCCTCTGACGAGGGCTACACCTTC. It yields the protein CATSRDQPSDEGYTF. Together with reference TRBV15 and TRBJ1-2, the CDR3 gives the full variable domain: DAMVIQNPRYQVTQFGKPVTLSCSQTLNHNVMYWYQQKSSQAPKLLFHYYDKDFNNEADTPDNFQSRRPNTSFCFLDIRSPGLGDTAMYLCATSRDQPSDEGYTFGSGTRLTVV.

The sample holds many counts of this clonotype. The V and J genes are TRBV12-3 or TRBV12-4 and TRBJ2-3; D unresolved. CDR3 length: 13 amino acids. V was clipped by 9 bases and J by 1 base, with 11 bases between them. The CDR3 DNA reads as TGTGCCAGTAGTAAAACGGGCACAGATACGCAGTATTTT. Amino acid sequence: CASSKTGTDTQYF.

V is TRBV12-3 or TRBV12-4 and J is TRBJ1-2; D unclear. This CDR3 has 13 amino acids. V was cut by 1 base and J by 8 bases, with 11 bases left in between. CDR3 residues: CASSLGIGRGYTF. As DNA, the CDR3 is TGTGCCAGCAGTTTAGGAATAGGGCGGGGCTACACCTTC.

The CDR3 is CASSQDVLRAGNIQYF. The DNA for the CDR3 is TGCGCCAGCAGCCAAGACGTCCTCCGGGCAGGGAACATTCAGTACTTC. V and J are TRBV4-3 and TRBJ2-4; the D gene is possibly TRBD1 (5 bases). Trimming stripped 0 bases from V and 7 bases from J, with 16 bases between. The V gene's germline CDR1 is LGHNA and CDR2 YSLEER. CDR3 length equals 16 residues.

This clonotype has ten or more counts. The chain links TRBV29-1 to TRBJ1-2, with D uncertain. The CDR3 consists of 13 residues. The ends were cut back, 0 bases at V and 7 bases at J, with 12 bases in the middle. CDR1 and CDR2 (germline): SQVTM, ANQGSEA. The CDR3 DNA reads TGCAGCGTTGAAGATGGGCCAGGATCTGGCTACACCTTC. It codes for CSVEDGPGSGYTF.

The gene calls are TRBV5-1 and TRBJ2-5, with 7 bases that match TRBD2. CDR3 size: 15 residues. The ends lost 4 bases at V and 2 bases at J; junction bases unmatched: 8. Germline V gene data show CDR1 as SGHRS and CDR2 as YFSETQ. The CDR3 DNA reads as TGCGCCAGCAGCCCTTTCACTAGCGCTCAAGAGACCCAGTACTTC. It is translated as CASSPFTSAQETQYF.

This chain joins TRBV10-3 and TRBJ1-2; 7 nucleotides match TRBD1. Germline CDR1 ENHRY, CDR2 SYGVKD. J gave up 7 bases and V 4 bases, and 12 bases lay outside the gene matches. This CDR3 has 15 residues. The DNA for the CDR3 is TGTGCCATCAGTGGGGGACAGCTTAACCTCTCTGGCTACACCTTC. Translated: CAISGGQLNLSGYTF.

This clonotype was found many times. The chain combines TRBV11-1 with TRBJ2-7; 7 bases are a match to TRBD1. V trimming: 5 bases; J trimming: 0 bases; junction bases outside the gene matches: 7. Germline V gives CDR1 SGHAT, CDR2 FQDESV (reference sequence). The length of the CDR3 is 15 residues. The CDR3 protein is CASSIDRVGSYEQYF. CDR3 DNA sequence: TGTGCCAGCAGCATCGACAGGGTGGGCTCCTACGAGCAGTACTTC.

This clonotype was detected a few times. The CDR3 DNA reads as TGTGCCAGCATTCTAGAGGGGGGAAATGAGCAGTTCTTC. This translates into CASILEGGNEQFF. The chain is built from TRBV2 and TRBJ2-1; D may match TRBD1 or TRBD2 (6 bases each). This CDR3 is 13 amino acids long. Trimming removed 7 bases at V and 7 bases at J, with 14 bases between. The germline CDR1 and CDR2 sequences are SNHLY and FYNNEI.

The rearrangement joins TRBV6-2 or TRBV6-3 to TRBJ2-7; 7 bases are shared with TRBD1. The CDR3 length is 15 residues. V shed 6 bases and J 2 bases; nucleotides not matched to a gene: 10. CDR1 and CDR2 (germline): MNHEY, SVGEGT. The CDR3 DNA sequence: TGTGCCAGCAGGGGGAAGGGGGCCAAAGCCTACGAGCAGTACGTC. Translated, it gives CASRGKGAKAYEQYV.

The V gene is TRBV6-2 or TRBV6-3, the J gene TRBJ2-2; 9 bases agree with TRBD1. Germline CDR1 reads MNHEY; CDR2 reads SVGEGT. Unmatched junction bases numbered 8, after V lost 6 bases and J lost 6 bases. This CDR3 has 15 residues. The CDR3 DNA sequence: TGTGCCAGCAGCCGAAACAGGGGGCGCCCCGGGGAGCTGTTTTTT. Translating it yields CASSRNRGRPGELFF.

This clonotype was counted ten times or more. As DNA, the CDR3 is TGTGCCACCAGCAGAGTGGTGGGGCCTTATAGCAATCAGCCCCAGCATTTT. This codes for CATSRVVGPYSNQPQHF. V is TRBV15 and J is TRBJ1-5; weak D call: TRBD1 (5 bases). V lost 1 base to trimming and J lost 0 bases, with 13 bases between them. Germline V gives CDR1 LNHNV, CDR2 YYDKDF (reference sequence). This CDR3 contains 17 residues.

The CDR3 is CASSFLAAGGEQYF. The CDR3 DNA is TGTGCCAGCAGCTTTCTAGCTGCCGGGGGCGAGCAGTACTTC. J is TRBJ2-7 and V is TRBV7-8, with D perhaps TRBD2 (6 bases). The germline CDR1 and CDR2 sequences are SGHVS and FQNEAQ. V shed 3 bases and J shed 6 bases, with 15 bases lying between them. This CDR3 region has 14 residues.

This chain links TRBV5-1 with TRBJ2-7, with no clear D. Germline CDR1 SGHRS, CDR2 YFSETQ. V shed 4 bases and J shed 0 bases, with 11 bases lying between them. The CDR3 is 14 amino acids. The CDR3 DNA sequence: TGCGCCAGCAGCCGACCTACGGGCTCCTACGAGCAGTACTTC. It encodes CASSRPTGSYEQYF.

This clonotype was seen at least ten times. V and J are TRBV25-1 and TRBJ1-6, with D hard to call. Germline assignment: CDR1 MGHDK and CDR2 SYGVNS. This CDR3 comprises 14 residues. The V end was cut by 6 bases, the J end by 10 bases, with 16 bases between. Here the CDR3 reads CASRVRAGPSPLHF. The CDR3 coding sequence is TGTGCCAGCAGGGTACGGGCCGGGCCGTCACCCCTCCACTTT.